The clone carrying this TCR beta chain was counted between two and nine times. The antigen is unknown. The data derive from a study of cytomegalovirus exposure and HLA in healthy donors. Findings and limits, study-wide: Association of a missense DCLRE1C variant with TCR beta V- and J-gene trimming was reported in a later analysis. Among TCR beta chains of equal frequency, HLA-associated ones were more clonally expanded in a later analysis.

This CDR3 contains 14 residues. CDR1 and CDR2 from the germline V gene are GTSNPN and SVGIG (reference sequence). Healthy bone marrow donors supplied every sample. There were likely unrecorded immune exposures, though donors were nominally healthy when sampled. The primer mix had 60 Vbeta and 13 Jbeta primers. Using immunoSEQ multiplex PCR, the repertoire was profiled, and TCRdb retains in-frame clones only, with some absent. The sample comprises 150,000 to 200,000 clones, more than 75% of which are singletons, and roughly 3.1% rests with the top ten. This clonotype originated in a man aged 40-49 years in good health and CMV-seropositive. The chain has TRBV30 and TRBJ2-5, with TRBD1 as a possible D gene (5 bases). The J call may be mistaken, given a closer DNA end match to TRBJ2-7. Source material: PBMCs. CDR3 sequence: CAWSVRVGAYEQYF. The DNA for the CDR3 is TGTGCCTGGAGTGTACGGGTAGGGGCCTACGAGCAGTACTTC.